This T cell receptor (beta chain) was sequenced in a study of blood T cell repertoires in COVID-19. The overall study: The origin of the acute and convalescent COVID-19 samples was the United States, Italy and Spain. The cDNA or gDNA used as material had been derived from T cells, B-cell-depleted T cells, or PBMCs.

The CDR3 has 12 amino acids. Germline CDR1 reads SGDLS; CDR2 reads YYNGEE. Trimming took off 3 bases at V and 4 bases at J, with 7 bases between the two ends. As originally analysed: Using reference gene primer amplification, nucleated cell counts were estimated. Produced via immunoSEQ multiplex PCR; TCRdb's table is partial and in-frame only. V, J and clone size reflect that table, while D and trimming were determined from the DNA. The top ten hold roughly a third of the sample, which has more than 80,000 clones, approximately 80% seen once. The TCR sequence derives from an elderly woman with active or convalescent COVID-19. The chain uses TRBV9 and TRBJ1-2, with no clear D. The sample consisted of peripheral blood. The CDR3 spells CASSARGYGYTF. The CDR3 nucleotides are TGTGCCAGCAGCGCACGAGGCTATGGCTACACCTTC.